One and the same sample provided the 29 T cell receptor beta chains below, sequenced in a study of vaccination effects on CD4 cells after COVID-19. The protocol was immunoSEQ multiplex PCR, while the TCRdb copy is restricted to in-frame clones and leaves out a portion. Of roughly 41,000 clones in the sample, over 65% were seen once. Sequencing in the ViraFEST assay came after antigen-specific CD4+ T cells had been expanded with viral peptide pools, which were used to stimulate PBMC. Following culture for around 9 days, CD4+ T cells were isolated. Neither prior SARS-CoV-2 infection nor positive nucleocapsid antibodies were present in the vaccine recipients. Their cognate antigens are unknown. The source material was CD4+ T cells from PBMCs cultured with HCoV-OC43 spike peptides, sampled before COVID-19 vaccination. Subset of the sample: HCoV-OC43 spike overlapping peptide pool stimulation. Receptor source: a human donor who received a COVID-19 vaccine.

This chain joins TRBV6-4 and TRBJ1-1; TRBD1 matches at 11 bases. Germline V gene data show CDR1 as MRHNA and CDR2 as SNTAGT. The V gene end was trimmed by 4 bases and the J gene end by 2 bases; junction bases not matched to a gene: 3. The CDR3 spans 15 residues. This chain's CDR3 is CASSAGQGANTEAFF. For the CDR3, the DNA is TGTGCCAGCAGTGCCGGACAGGGGGCTAACACTGAAGCTTTCTTT.

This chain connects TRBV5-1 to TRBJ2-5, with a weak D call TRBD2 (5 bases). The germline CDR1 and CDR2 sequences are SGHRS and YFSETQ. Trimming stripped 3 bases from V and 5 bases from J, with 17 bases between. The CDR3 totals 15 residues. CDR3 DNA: TGCGCCAGCAGCTCGGAGGAGACACTGTCGGAGACCCAGTACTTC. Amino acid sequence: CASSSEETLSETQYF.

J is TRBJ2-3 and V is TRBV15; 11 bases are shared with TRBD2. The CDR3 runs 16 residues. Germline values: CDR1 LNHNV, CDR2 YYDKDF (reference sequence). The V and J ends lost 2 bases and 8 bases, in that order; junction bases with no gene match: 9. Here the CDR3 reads CATSRHSGRAGGTQYF. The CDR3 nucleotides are TGTGCCACCAGCAGACATAGCGGGAGGGCCGGGGGTACGCAGTATTTT.

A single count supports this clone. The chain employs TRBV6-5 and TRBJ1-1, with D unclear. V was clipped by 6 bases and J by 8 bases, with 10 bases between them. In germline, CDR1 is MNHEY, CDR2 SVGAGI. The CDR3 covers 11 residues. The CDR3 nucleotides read TGTGCCAGCAGGAAGGGCAGCGAAGCTTTCTTT. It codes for CASRKGSEAFF.

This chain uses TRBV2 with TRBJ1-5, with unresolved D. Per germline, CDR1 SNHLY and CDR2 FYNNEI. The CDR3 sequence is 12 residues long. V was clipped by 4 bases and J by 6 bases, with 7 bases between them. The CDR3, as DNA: TGTGCCAGCAGTGTTGAGGCTCAGCCCCAGCATTTT. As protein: CASSVEAQPQHF.

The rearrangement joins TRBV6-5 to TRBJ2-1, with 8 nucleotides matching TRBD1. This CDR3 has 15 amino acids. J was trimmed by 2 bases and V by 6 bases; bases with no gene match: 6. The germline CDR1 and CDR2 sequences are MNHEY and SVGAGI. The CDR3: CASRGQARAYNEQFF. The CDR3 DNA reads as TGTGCCAGCAGGGGACAGGCCCGAGCCTACAATGAGCAGTTCTTC.

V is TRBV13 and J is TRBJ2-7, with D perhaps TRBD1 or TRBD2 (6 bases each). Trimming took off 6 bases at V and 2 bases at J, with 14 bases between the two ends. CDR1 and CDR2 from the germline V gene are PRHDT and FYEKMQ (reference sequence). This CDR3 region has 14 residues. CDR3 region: CASRVGGLTYEQYF. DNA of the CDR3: TGTGCCAGCAGGGTGGGGGGCCTTACCTACGAGCAGTACTTC.

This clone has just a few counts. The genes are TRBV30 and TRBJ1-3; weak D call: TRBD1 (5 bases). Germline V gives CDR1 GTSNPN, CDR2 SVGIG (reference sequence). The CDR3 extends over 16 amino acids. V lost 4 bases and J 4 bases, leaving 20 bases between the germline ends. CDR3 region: CAWKPPGAYSGNTIYF. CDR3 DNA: TGTGCCTGGAAACCGCCCGGGGCTTACTCCGGAAACACCATATATTTT.

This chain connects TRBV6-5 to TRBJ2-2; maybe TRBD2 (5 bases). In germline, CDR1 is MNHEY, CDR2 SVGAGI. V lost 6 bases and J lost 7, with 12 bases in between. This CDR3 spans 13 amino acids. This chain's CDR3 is CASSRARDGELFF. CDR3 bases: TGTGCCAGCAGCCGTGCTCGGGACGGGGAGCTGTTTTTT.

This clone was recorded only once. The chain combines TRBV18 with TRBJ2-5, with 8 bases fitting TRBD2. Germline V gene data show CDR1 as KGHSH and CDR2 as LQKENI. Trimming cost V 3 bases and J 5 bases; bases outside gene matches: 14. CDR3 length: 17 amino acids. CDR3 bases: TGTGCCAGCTCACCCCGAACTGTAGCGGGGACTGCGGAGACCCAGTACTTC. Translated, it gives CASSPRTVAGTAETQYF.

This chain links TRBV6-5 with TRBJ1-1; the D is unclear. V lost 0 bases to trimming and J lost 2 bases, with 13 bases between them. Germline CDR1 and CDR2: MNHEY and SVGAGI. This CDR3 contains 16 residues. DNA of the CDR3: TGTGCCAGCAGTTACTCTATCGGAGAAACTAACACTGAAGCTTTCTTT. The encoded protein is CASSYSIGETNTEAFF.

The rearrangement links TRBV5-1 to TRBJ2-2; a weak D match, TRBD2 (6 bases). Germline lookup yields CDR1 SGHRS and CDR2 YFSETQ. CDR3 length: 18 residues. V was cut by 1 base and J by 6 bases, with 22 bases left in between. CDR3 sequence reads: CASSLYGIGSGGSGELFF. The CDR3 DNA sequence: TGCGCCAGCAGCTTGTATGGTATCGGATCCGGGGGTTCCGGGGAGCTGTTTTTT.

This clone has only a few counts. The DNA for the CDR3 is TGTGCCTCCGCCCCGCGGGACCTGCCCGGCAATGAGCAGTTCTTC. Translated: CASAPRDLPGNEQFF. The V gene is TRBV27, the J gene TRBJ2-1, with D possibly matching TRBD2 (6 bases). V was shortened by 11 bases and J by 6 bases, with 23 bases between the two germline ends. Germline V CDR1 and CDR2: MNHEY, SMNVEV (reference sequence). The CDR3 loop spans 15 amino acids.

CDR3 sequence reads: CASSPPNRLHSGANVLTF. CDR3 nucleotide sequence: TGTGCCAGCTCACCACCGAACAGACTTCACTCTGGGGCCAACGTCCTGACTTTC. The chain uses TRBV18 and TRBJ2-6; D gene uncertain. V was cut by 0 bases and J by 0 bases, with 12 bases left in between. Per germline, CDR1 KGHSH and CDR2 LQKENI. The CDR3 is made up of 18 amino acids.

The CDR3 protein is CASSYSTDGYYGYTF. As DNA, the CDR3 is TGTGCCAGCAGTTACAGCACGGACGGCTATTATGGCTACACCTTC. The gene calls are TRBV6-5 and TRBJ1-2; D is unclear. CDR1 is MNHEY, CDR2 SVGAGI, per germline. The ends were cut back, 2 bases at V and 5 bases at J, with 15 bases in the middle. This CDR3 region has 15 residues.

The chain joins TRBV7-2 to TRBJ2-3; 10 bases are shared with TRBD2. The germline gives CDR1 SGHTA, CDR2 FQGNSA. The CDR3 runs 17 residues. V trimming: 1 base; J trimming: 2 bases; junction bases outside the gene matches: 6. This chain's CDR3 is CASSLGWTSGYTDTQYF. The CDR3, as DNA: TGTGCCAGCAGCTTAGGTTGGACTAGCGGATACACAGATACGCAGTATTTT.

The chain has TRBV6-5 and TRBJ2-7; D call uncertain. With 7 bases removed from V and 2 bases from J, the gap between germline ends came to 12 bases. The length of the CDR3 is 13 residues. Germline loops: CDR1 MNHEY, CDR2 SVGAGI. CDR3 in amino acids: CASIGDLTYEQYF. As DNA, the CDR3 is TGTGCCAGCATTGGGGATCTCACCTACGAGCAGTACTTC.

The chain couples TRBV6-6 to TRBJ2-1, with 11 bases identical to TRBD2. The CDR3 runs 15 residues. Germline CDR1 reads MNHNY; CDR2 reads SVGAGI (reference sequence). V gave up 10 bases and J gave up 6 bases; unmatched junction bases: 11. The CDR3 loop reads CATTSGRRPLNEQFF. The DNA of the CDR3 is TGTGCCACCACTAGCGGGAGACGTCCCCTCAATGAGCAGTTCTTC.

The CDR3 region has the DNA TGCGCCAGCAGTCTCAGGGGCCTCATGAACACTGAAGCTTTCTTT. This gives the protein CASSLRGLMNTEAFF. This rearrangement joins TRBV5-1 to TRBJ1-1; D perhaps matches TRBD1 (6 bases). Germline V CDR1 and CDR2: SGHRS, YFSETQ. Trimming stripped 5 bases from V and 0 bases from J, with 14 bases between. The CDR3 extends over 15 amino acids. Full variable domain (remainder filled in from reference TRBV5-1 and TRBJ1-1): KAGVTQTPRYLIKTRGQQVTLSCSPISGHRSVSWYQQTPGQGLQFLFEYFSETQRNKGNFPGRFSGRQFSNSRSEMNVSTLELGDSALYLCASSLRGLMNTEAFFGQGTRLTVV.

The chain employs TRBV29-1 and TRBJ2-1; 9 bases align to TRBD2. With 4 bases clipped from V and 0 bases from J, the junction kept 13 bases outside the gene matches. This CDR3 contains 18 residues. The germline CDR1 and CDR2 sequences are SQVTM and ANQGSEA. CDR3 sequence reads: CSVVRGGNLYSSYNEQFF. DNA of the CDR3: TGCAGCGTTGTGCGGGGGGGAAACTTATATAGCTCCTACAATGAGCAGTTCTTC.

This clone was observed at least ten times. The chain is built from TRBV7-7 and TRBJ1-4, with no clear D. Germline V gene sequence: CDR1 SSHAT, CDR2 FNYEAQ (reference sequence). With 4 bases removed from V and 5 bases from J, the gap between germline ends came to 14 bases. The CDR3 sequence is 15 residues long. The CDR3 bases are TGTGCCAGCAGCTCCGGTCGGGGTTCAAATGAAAAACTGTTTTTT. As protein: CASSSGRGSNEKLFF.

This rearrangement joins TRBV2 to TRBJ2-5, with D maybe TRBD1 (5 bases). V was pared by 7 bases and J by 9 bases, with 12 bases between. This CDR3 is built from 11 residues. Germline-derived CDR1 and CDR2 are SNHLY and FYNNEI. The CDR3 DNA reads TGTGCCAGCACCCCCTCGACAGCCCAGTACTTC. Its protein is CASTPSTAQYF. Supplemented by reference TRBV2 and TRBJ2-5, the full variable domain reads EPEVTQTPSHQVTQMGQEVILRCVPISNHLYFYWYRQILGQKVEFLVSFYNNEISEKSEIFDDQFSVERPDGSNFTLKIRSTKLEDSAMYFCASTPSTAQYFGPGTRLLVL.

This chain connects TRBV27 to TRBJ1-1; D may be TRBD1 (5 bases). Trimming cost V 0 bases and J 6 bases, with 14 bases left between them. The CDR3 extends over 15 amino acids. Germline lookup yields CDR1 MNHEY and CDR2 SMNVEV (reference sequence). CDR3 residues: CASSLSFGTPSEAFF. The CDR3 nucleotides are TGTGCCAGCAGTTTATCCTTCGGGACTCCTTCTGAAGCTTTCTTT.

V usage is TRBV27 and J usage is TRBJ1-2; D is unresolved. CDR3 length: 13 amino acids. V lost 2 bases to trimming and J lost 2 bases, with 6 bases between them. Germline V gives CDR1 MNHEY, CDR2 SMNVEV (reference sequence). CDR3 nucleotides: TGTGCCAGCAGTTTAGAACGGAACTATGGCTACACCTTC. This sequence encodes CASSLERNYGYTF.

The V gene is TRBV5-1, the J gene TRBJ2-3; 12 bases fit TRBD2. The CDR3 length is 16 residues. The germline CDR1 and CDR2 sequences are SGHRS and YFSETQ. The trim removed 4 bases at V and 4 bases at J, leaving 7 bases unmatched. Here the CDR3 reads CASSLGLAGNADTQYF. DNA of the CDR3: TGCGCCAGCAGCCTAGGACTAGCGGGGAATGCAGATACGCAGTATTTT.

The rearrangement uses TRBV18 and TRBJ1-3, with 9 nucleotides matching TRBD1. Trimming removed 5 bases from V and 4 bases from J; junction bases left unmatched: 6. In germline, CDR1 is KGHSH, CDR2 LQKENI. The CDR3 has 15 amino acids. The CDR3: CASSTSGQGGNTIYF. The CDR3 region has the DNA TGTGCCAGCTCAACTTCTGGACAGGGGGGAAACACCATATATTTT.

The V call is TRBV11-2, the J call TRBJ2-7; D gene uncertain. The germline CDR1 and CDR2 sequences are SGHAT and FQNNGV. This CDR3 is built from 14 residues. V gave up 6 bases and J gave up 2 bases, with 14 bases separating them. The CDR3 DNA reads TGTGCCAGCAGTTTATACGATCGAGCCTACGAGCAGTACTTC. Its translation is CASSLYDRAYEQYF.

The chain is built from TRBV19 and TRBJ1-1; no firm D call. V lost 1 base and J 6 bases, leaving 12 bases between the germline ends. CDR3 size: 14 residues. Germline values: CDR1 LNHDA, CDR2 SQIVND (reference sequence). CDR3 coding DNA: TGTGCCAGTAGTATAGTTGGGGAGCACGCTGAAGCTTTCTTT. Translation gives CASSIVGEHAEAFF.

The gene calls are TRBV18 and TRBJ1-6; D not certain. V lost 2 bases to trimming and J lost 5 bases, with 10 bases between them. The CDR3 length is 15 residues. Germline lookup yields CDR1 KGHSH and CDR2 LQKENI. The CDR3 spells CASSPSGSDNSPLHF. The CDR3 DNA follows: TGTGCCAGCTCACCATCAGGTTCGGATAATTCACCCCTCCACTTT.